The next 10 T cell receptor beta chains were all read from a single sample in a study of T-cell reconstitution after alpha-beta-depleted transplantation in children. A library of TCRbeta sequences, prepared with unique molecular identifiers, was generated. From the PCR reads, TCRdb called clonotypes with MiXCR, one entry per CDR3 protein. The sample lists 580,000 or so distinct CDR3 sequences; approximately 22% were seen once. This material consisted of PBMCs, mostly from graft donor cells, taken 360 days after TCRalphabeta/CD19-depleted stem cell transplant. The receptor source for this set is a boy under two years old who had a stem cell transplant for acute myeloid leukemia, so the T cells may come from the graft donor.

The sample holds many counts of this clonotype. The chain employs TRBV4-3 and TRBJ1-4; D is undetermined. The V gene's germline CDR1 is LGHNA and CDR2 YSLEER. V lost 0 bases, J lost 6 bases, and 8 bases lay in between. This CDR3 comprises 14 residues. CDR3 nucleotides: TGCGCCAGCAGCCAAGAAGTTAGGGATGAAAAACTGTTTTTT. Protein sequence: CASSQEVRDEKLFF.

CDR3 amino acids: CASSPRTGAVNTQYF. The DNA for the CDR3 is TGTGCCAGCAGTCCCCGGACAGGGGCTGTAAATACGCAGTATTTT. This sequence joins TRBV6-1 and TRBJ2-3, with 9 bases lining up with TRBD1. V was clipped by 5 bases and J by 7 bases; unmatched bases: 10. This CDR3 region has 15 residues. CDR1 is MNHNS, CDR2 SASEGT, per germline.

This clonotype was seen a handful of times. The rearrangement joins TRBV10-3 to TRBJ2-3, with 11 nucleotides matching TRBD1. The germline V gene encodes CDR1 ENHRY and CDR2 SYGVKD. This CDR3 spans 17 amino acids. V dropped 6 bases and J dropped 6; count of bases not matched to a gene: 14. CDR3 coding DNA: TGTGCCATCAGCGAAATGGACAGGGGGCTCCTGGGGGATACGCAGTATTTT. This translates into CAISEMDRGLLGDTQYF.

The genes are TRBV20-1 and TRBJ1-5, with TRBD1 matching over 11 bases. CDR3 length equals 14 residues. V lost 6 bases to trimming and J lost 7 bases; unmatched junction nucleotides: 8. Germline V CDR1 and CDR2: DFQATT, SNEGSKA (reference sequence). CDR3 sequence (DNA): TGCAGTGCCCTCCGGGACAGGGGGGGACAGCCCCAGCATTTT. Residues: CSALRDRGGQPQHF.

This clonotype was seen a handful of times. This sequence joins TRBV7-2 and TRBJ1-5, with 8 bases identical to TRBD1. The CDR3 length is 15 residues. V was clipped by 2 bases and J by 7 bases; unmatched bases: 7. Germline V gene lookup returns CDR1 SGHTA and CDR2 FQGNSA. CDR3 in amino acids: CASSLLGTGGQPQHF. As DNA, the CDR3 is TGTGCCAGCAGCTTACTAGGGACAGGCGGCCAGCCCCAGCATTTT.

This clonotype came up a few times. Because the CDR3's place on the DNA is in doubt, the DNA is left out and the CDR3 is given as listed by TCRdb. The V call is TRBV13, the J call TRBJ2-1; TRBD1, the table's D call, was not compared with the DNA. Inclusive of both ends, the CDR3 amounts to 14 amino acids. Per germline, CDR1 PRHDT and CDR2 FYEKMQ (reference sequence). This CDR3 reads CASRNRYFGNEQFF.

V is TRBV4-1 and J is TRBJ2-1; D possibly corresponds to TRBD2 (6 bases). Germline loops: CDR1 MGHRA, CDR2 YSYEKL. The germline V and J ends were trimmed by 4 bases and 4 bases, with 17 bases remaining between them. The CDR3 is 16 residues long. Written as DNA, the CDR3 is TGCGCCAGCAGCCTAGAAGGGACTGCGAATTACAATGAGCAGTTCTTC. Its protein product is CASSLEGTANYNEQFF.

The table lists this clonotype with a count of one. The chain combines TRBV12-3 or TRBV12-4 with TRBJ2-7; TRBD2 agrees at 7 bases. Germline trimming cut 2 bases from V and 1 base from J; bases unmatched to any gene: 8. The CDR3 consists of 16 residues. The CDR3 DNA reads TGTGCCAGCAGTTTAATCGGGGGGACTTCTTCCTACGAGCAGTACTTC. Translation gives CASSLIGGTSSYEQYF.

Only a few counts were recorded for this clonotype. The CDR3 DNA is TGCAGCGTTGAAGAAGTAGGGGGCGCGCACATTCAGTACTTC. As protein: CSVEEVGGAHIQYF. V gene TRBV29-1 combines with J gene TRBJ2-4; 7 nucleotides agree with TRBD1. V dropped 0 bases and J dropped 8; count of bases not matched to a gene: 7. Per the germline V gene, CDR1 is SQVTM and CDR2 is ANQGSEA. The CDR3 totals 14 residues.

In this sample, this clonotype turned up a few times. The chain recombines TRBV20-1 with TRBJ2-1; a weak D match, TRBD2 (6 bases). Germline values: CDR1 DFQATT, CDR2 SNEGSKA (reference sequence). CDR3 size: 15 residues. Trimming cost V 0 bases and J 5 bases, with 14 bases left between them. CDR3 nucleotide sequence: TGCAGTGCTAGAGATCTCGCGGAGCGGGACAATGAGCAGTTCTTC. Protein: CSARDLAERDNEQFF.